Shown below are 7 T cell receptor beta chains from a single sample sequenced in a study of T cells in tumors after PD-1 blockade. The protocol was immunoSEQ multiplex PCR, while the TCRdb copy is restricted to in-frame clones and leaves out a portion. Of 10,000 to 15,000 clones in the sample, roughly three fifths are singletons; the top ten hold approximately 24%. The sequencing used tumor tissue, collected before anti-PD-1 treatment. Receptors originate from a human donor with cutaneous squamous cell carcinoma.

The chain joins TRBV2 to TRBJ2-7; D uncertain. Deletions cut 7 bases from V and 0 bases from J, with 13 bases between. The CDR3 has 14 residues. CDR1 and CDR2 (germline): SNHLY, FYNNEI. This CDR3 reads CASNLLEGSYEQYF. For the CDR3, the DNA is TGTGCCAGCAACCTGCTCGAAGGCTCCTACGAGCAGTACTTC.

The rearrangement links TRBV10-3 to TRBJ2-7, with a weak D call TRBD1 (5 bases). V was pared by 2 bases and J by 9 bases, with 17 bases between. This CDR3 region has 14 residues. Germline lookup yields CDR1 ENHRY and CDR2 SYGVKD. The CDR3 DNA is TGTGCCATCAGTGAGGGCAGCTCTACAGGATGGCAGTACTTC. Protein product: CAISEGSSTGWQYF.

The CDR3 nucleotides read TGCGCCAGCAGCGAATACAATTTCAATGAGCAGTTCTTC. This gives the protein CASSEYNFNEQFF. This sequence joins TRBV5-1 and TRBJ2-1; D gene uncertain. CDR1 and CDR2 (germline): SGHRS, YFSETQ. Trimming removed 4 bases from V and 6 bases from J, with 11 bases in between. The CDR3 contains 13 residues.

V and J are TRBV20-1 and TRBJ2-1; a weak D match, TRBD2 (6 bases). Germline values: CDR1 DFQATT, CDR2 SNEGSKA (reference sequence). The CDR3 extends over 11 amino acids. Trimming removed 3 bases from V and 6 bases from J, with 6 bases in between. The DNA for the CDR3 is TGCAGTGCTAGCGGGAGCAATGAGCAGTTCTTC. The encoded protein is CSASGSNEQFF.

The genes are TRBV5-6 and TRBJ1-3; D may be TRBD1 (5 bases). V lost 4 bases and J lost 5, with 22 bases in between. This CDR3 comprises 17 residues. Germline CDR1 and CDR2: SGHDT and YYEEEE. The CDR3 reads CASSPTDASQGRNTIYF. CDR3 nucleotide sequence: TGTGCCAGCAGCCCTACTGACGCCAGCCAGGGCAGAAACACCATATATTTT. The variable domain in full, with the rest retrieved from reference TRBV5-6 and TRBJ1-3, is DAGVTQSPTHLIKTRGQQVTLRCSPKSGHDTVSWYQQALGQGPQFIFQYYEEEERQRGNFPDRFSGHQFPNYSSELNVNALLLGDSALYLCASSPTDASQGRNTIYFGEGSWLTVV.

This clone was seen a handful of times. The V and J genes are TRBV7-9 and TRBJ2-1; the match to TRBD2 covers 10 bases. J lost 10 bases, V lost 5 bases, and 11 bases had no gene match. The CDR3 extends over 15 amino acids. Germline V CDR1 and CDR2: SEHNR, FQNEAQ (reference sequence). The CDR3 nucleotides are TGTGCCAGCAGCCCTCGAGCGGGAGGGACTATAGAGCAGTTCTTC. This translates into CASSPRAGGTIEQFF.

The gene calls are TRBV24-1 and TRBJ2-1; TRBD2 matches at 8 bases. The CDR3 length is 18 residues. CDR1 is KGHDR, CDR2 SFDVKD, per germline. The V gene end was trimmed by 3 bases and the J gene end by 4 bases; junction bases not matched to a gene: 13. CDR3 amino acids: CATSDPGLGRGAYNEQFF. CDR3 DNA: TGTGCCACCAGTGATCCGGGTCTCGGGCGGGGGGCGTACAATGAGCAGTTCTTC.